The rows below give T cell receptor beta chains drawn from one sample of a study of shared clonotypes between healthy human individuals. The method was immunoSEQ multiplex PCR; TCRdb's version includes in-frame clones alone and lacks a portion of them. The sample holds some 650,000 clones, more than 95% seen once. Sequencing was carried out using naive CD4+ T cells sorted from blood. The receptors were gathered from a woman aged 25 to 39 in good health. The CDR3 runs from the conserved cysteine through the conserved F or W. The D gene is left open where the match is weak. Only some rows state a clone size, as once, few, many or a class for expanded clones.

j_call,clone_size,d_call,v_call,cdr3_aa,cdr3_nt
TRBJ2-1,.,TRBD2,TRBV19,CASSRGLAVLGRSYNEQFF,TGTGCCAGTAGTAGGGGACTAGCAGTTTTAGGTAGATCCTACAATGAGCAGTTCTTC
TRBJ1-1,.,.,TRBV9,CASSVGTRNTEAFF,TGTGCCAGCAGCGTGGGCACACGGAACACTGAAGCTTTCTTT
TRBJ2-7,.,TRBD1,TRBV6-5,CASSLDRDEQYF,TGTGCCAGCAGTCTGGACAGGGATGAGCAGTACTTC
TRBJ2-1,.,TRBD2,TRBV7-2,CASSPGGRALWNEQFF,TGTGCCAGCAGCCCAGGAGGGAGGGCCCTCTGGAATGAGCAGTTCTTC
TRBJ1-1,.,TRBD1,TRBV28,CASSLSGRDRGEAFF,TGTGCCAGCAGCCTTTCCGGAAGGGACAGGGGAGAAGCTTTCTTT
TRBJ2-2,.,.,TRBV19,CASSISQGTGELFF,TGTGCCAGTAGTATTTCCCAGGGCACCGGGGAGCTGTTTTTT
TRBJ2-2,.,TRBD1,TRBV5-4,CASSFDRGSTGELFF,TGTGCCAGCAGCTTTGACAGGGGGTCCACCGGGGAGCTGTTTTTT
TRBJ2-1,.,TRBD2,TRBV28,CASSLEGRERYEQFF,TGTGCCAGCAGTTTAGAGGGGCGGGAGCGATATGAGCAGTTCTTC
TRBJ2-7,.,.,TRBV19,CASSIGRKTYEQYF,TGTGCCAGTAGTATTGGGAGGAAAACCTACGAGCAGTACTTC
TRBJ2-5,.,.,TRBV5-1,CASRVVTAQETQYF,TGCGCCAGCAGGGTTGTCACGGCACAAGAGACCCAGTACTTC
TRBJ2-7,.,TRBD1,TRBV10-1,CASSAQRQGSTSEQYF,TGCGCCAGCAGTGCACAACGACAGGGGAGTACCTCCGAGCAGTACTTC
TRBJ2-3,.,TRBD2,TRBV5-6,CASSFSGRALSTQYF,TGTGCCAGCAGCTTTAGCGGGAGGGCCTTGTCTACGCAGTATTTT
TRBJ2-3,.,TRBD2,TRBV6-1,CASSDVTSGRSPDTQYF,TGTGCCAGCAGTGATGTGACTAGCGGGAGGAGCCCAGATACGCAGTATTTT
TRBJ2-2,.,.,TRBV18,CASSPGVIGVGTGELFF,TGTGCCAGCTCACCTGGAGTGATAGGCGTTGGCACCGGGGAGCTGTTTTTT
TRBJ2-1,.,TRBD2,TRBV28,CASSLWTSGPYNEQFF,TGTGCCAGCAGTTTATGGACTAGCGGGCCCTACAATGAGCAGTTCTTC
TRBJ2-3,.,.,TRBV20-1,CSAGTTDTQYF,TGCAGTGCCGGGACCACAGATACGCAGTATTTT
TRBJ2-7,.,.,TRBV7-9,CASSLRSSRVSYEQYF,TGTGCCAGCAGCTTAAGGTCTAGCCGTGTTTCCTACGAGCAGTACTTC
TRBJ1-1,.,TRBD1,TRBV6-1,CASIPTGGFDTEAFF,TGTGCCAGCATCCCGACAGGGGGCTTTGACACTGAAGCTTTCTTT
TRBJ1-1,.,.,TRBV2,CASDARGLTEAFF,TGTGCCAGCGACGCCAGAGGCCTCACTGAAGCTTTCTTT
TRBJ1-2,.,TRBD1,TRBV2,CASSRPGTGLGGYTF,TGTGCCAGCAGTAGACCCGGGACAGGGCTAGGAGGCTACACCTTC
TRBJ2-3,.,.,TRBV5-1,CASSLDGTSTDTQYF,TGCGCCAGCAGCTTGGATGGAACTAGCACAGATACGCAGTATTTT
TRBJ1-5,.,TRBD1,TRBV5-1,CASSPGTGAGQPQHF,TGCGCCAGCAGCCCCGGGACAGGGGCTGGACAGCCCCAGCATTTT
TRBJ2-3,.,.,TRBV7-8,CASSLARQTDTDTQYF,TGTGCCAGCAGCTTAGCTCGACAGACCGACACAGATACGCAGTATTTT
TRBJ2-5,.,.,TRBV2,CASRGDPETQYF,TGTGCCAGCAGAGGGGACCCAGAGACCCAGTACTTC
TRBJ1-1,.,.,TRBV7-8,CASSAQGSEIAEAFF,TGTGCCAGCAGCGCCCAAGGTAGTGAGATAGCTGAAGCTTTCTTT
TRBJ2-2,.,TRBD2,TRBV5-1,CASSPIAGVGSGELFF,TGCGCCAGCAGCCCAATAGCGGGAGTAGGTTCCGGGGAGCTGTTTTTT
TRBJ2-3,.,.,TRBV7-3,CASSLARTDTQYF,TGTGCCAGCAGCTTGGCCCGCACAGATACGCAGTATTTT
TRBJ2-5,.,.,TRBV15,CATSSLFRGRRETQYF,TGTGCCACCAGCAGCCTCTTTCGAGGGAGGCGGGAGACCCAGTACTTC
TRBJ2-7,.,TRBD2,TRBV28,CASRNSPGTRAVEYF,TGTGCCAGCCGCAATAGTCCAGGGACTAGGGCCGTCGAGTACTTC
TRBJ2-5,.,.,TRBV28,CASSFWETQYF,TGTGCCAGCAGTTTCTGGGAGACCCAGTACTTC
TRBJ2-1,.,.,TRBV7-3,CASSLTGGEQFF,TGTGCCAGCAGCTTAACTGGAGGGGAGCAGTTCTTC
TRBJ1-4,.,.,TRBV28,CASGTLPEKLFF,TGTGCCAGCGGGACACTACCTGAAAAACTGTTTTTT
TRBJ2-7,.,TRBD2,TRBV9,CASSVARGLAGDEQYF,TGTGCCAGCAGCGTAGCTAGGGGACTAGCGGGAGACGAGCAGTACTTC
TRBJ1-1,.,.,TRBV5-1,CASCLVGQSLQSRTEAFF,TGCGCCAGCTGCCTCGTCGGTCAGAGTTTACAATCCAGAACTGAAGCTTTCTTT
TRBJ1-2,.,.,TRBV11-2,CASSLDRAERGYTF,TGTGCCAGCAGCTTAGATCGGGCAGAGCGAGGCTACACCTTC
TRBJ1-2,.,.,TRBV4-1,CASSQVGRVETSYGYTF,TGCGCCAGCAGCCAAGTAGGTCGCGTGGAAACCTCATATGGCTACACCTTC
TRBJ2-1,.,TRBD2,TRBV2,CASRRRDYDNEQFF,TGTGCCAGCAGACGGCGGGACTATGACAATGAGCAGTTCTTC
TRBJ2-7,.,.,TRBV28,CASSFGGRGYEQYF,TGTGCCAGCAGTTTTGGGGGGCGCGGATACGAGCAGTACTTC
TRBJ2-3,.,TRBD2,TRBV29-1,CSARTSGSVTDTQYF,TGCAGCGCCCGGACTAGCGGGAGCGTGACAGATACGCAGTATTTT
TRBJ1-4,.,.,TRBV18,CASNKGRPNEKLFF,TGTGCCAGCAACAAGGGCAGACCAAATGAAAAACTGTTTTTT
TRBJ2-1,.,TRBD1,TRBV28,CASSYSGGISYNEQFF,TGTGCCAGCAGTTATTCAGGGGGCATATCCTACAATGAGCAGTTCTTC
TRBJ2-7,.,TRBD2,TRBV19,CASRGRASYEQYF,TGTGCCAGTAGGGGGAGGGCCTCCTACGAGCAGTACTTC
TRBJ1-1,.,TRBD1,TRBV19,CASSPGQGNTEAFF,TGTGCCAGTAGTCCAGGACAGGGGAACACTGAAGCTTTCTTT
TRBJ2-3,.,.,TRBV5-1,CASSLTTSTDTQYF,TGCGCCAGCAGCTTGACAACTAGCACAGATACGCAGTATTTT
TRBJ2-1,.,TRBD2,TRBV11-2,CASSPPGLAGVNEQFF,TGTGCCAGCAGCCCCCCTGGACTAGCGGGAGTTAATGAGCAGTTCTTC
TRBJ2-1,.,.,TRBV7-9,CASSRSGRYNEQFF,TGTGCCAGCAGCCGTTCGGGACGGTACAATGAGCAGTTCTTC
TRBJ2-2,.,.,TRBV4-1,CASSQGTGELFF,TGCGCCAGCAGCCAAGGCACCGGGGAGCTGTTTTTT
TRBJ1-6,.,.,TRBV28,CASSPPWAEAILHF,TGTGCCAGCAGTCCCCCCTGGGCAGAAGCAATCCTCCACTTT
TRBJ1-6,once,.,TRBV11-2,CASSSIGTPRLGYNSPLHF,TGTGCCAGCAGCTCAATCGGGACACCAAGGTTGGGCTATAATTCACCCCTCCACTTT
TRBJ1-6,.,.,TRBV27,CASSSKGNSPLHF,TGTGCCAGCAGTTCGAAGGGCAATTCACCCCTCCACTTT
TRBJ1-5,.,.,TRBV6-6,CASSSVAGGPNQPQHF,TGTGCCAGCAGTTCCGTGGCCGGGGGCCCCAATCAGCCCCAGCATTTT
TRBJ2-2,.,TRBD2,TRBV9,CASSVYSGRAGELFF,TGTGCCAGCAGCGTATATAGCGGGAGGGCCGGGGAGCTGTTTTTT
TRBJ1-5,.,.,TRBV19,CASSIGVMDQPQHF,TGTGCCAGTAGTATAGGAGTTATGGATCAGCCCCAGCATTTT
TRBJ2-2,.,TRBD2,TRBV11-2,CASSLDGRATGELFF,TGTGCCAGCAGCTTAGACGGGAGGGCCACCGGGGAGCTGTTTTTT
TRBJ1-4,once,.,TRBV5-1,CASSVRLRGGSEKLFF,TGCGCCAGCAGCGTTCGCCTAAGGGGCGGGAGTGAAAAACTGTTTTTT
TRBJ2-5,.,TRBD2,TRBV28,CASSRTGTSNIQETQYF,TGTGCCAGCAGTCGCACCGGGACTAGCAACATACAAGAGACCCAGTACTTC